This T cell receptor (beta chain) was observed in a study of shared clonotypes between healthy human individuals. Study-level findings and limits: Memory subsets generally showed lower estimated richness than naive subsets.

To note about this clone: The antigen is unknown.

Method: immunoSEQ multiplex PCR; TCRdb's copy keeps in-frame clones and lacks some. The sample has about 580,000 clones; roughly 98% are singletons. Terminally differentiated effector memory CD45RA+ cells were excluded by CCR7 positive selection of CD45RO-negative cells. Healthy HIV-negative adults with no recent acute infections or vaccinations were recruited as donors. This CDR3 spans 16 amino acids. Trimming removed 5 bases from V and 2 bases from J, with 19 bases in between. The V gene's germline CDR1 is LNHNV and CDR2 YYDKDF (reference sequence). This sequence originates from a young man in good health. The sequencing sample was made of naive CD8+ T cells sorted from blood. The V and J genes are TRBV15 and TRBJ2-7; D perhaps matches TRBD2 (6 bases). CDR3 sequence reads: CATSAILSGPAYEQYF. The CDR3 DNA follows: TGTGCCACCAGCGCGATCCTTAGCGGTCCGGCCTACGAGCAGTACTTC. The whole variable domain, filled in from reference TRBV15 and TRBJ2-7, reads DAMVIQNPRYQVTQFGKPVTLSCSQTLNHNVMYWYQQKSSQAPKLLFHYYDKDFNNEADTPDNFQSRRPNTSFCFLDIRSPGLGDTAMYLCATSAILSGPAYEQYFGPGTRLTVT.